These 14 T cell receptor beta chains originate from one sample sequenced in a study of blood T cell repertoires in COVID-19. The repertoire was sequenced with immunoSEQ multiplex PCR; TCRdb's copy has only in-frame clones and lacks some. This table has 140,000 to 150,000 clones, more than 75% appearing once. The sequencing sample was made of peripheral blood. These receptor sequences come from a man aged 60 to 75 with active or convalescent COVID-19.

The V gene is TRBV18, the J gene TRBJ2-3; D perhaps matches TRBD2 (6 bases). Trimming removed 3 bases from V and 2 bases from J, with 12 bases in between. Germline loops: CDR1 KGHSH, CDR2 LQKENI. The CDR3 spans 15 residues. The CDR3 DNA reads TGTGCCAGCTCACCCGCGGGACGGTCCACAGATACGCAGTATTTT. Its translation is CASSPAGRSTDTQYF. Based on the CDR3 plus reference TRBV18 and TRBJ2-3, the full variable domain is NAGVMQNPRHLVRRRGQEARLRCSPMKGHSHVYWYRQLPEEGLKFMVYLQKENIIDESGMPKERFSAEFPKEGPSILRIQQVVRGDSAAYFCASSPAGRSTDTQYFGPGTRLTVL.

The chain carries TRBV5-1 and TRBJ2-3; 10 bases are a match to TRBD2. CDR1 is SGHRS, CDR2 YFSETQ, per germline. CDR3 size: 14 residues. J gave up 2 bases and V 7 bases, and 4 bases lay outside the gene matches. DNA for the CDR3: TGCGCCAGCCTAGCGGGAGCCACCACAGATACGCAGTATTTT. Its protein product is CASLAGATTDTQYF.

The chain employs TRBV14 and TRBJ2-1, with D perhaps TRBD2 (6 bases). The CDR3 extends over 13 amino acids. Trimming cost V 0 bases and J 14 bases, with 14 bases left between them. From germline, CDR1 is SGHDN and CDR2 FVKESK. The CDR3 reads CASSQDRGLSKFF. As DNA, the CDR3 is TGTGCCAGCAGCCAAGATAGGGGACTCTCTAAGTTCTTC.

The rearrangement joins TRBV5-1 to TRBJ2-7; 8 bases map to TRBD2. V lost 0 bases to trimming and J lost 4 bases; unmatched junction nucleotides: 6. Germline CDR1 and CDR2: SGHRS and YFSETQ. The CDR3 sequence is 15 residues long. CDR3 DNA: TGCGCCAGCAGCTTGGAAGCGGGAGAGCATTACGAGCAGTACTTC. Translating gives CASSLEAGEHYEQYF.

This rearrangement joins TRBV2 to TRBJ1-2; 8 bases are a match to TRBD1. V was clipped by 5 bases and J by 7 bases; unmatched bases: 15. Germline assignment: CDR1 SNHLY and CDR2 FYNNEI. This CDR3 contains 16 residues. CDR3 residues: CASSSSRTGNVFGYTF. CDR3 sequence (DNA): TGTGCCAGCAGTAGTTCCCGGACAGGGAATGTGTTTGGCTACACCTTC.

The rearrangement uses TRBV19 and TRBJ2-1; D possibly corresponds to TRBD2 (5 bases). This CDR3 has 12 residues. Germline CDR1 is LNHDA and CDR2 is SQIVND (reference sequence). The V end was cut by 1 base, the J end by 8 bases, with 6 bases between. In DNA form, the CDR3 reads TGTGCCAGTAGTATAGCGGGATATGAGCAGTTCTTC. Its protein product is CASSIAGYEQFF.

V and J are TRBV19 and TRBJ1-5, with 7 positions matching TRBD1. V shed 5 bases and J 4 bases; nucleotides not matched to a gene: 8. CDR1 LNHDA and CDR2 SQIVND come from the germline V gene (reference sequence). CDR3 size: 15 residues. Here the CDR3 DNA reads TGTGCCAGTAGTCTGCCCGACAGGGATAATCAGCCCCAGCATTTT. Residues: CASSLPDRDNQPQHF. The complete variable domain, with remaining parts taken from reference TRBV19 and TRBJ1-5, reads DGGITQSPKYLFRKEGQNVTLSCEQNLNHDAMYWYRQDPGQGLRLIYYSQIVNDFQKGDIAEGYSVSREKKESFPLTVTSAQKNPTAFYLCASSLPDRDNQPQHFGDGTRLSIL.

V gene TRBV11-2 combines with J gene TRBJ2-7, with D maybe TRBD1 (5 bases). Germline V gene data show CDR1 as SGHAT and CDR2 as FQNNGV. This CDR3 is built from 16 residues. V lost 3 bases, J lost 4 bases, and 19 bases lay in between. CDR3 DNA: TGTGCCAGCAGCTTGGACCCCCAGGGTTCGTTTTACGAGCAGTACTTC. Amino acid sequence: CASSLDPQGSFYEQYF.

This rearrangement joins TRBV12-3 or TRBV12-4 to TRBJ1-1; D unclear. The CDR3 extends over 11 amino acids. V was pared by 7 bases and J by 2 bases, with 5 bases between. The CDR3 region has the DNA TGTGCCAGCACCATTAACACTGAAGCTTTCTTT. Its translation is CASTINTEAFF.

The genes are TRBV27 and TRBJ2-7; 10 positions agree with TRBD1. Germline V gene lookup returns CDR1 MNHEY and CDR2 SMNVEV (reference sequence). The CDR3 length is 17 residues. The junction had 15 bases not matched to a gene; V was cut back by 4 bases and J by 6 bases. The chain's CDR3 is CASSSPSWDRGRSEQYF. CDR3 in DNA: TGTGCCAGCAGTTCCCCCTCATGGGACAGGGGACGGAGCGAGCAGTACTTC.

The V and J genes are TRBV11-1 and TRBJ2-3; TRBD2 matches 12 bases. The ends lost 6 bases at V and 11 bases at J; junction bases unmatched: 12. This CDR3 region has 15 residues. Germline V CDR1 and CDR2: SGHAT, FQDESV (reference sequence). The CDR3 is CASSLLAGGSGEQYF. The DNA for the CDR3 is TGTGCCAGCAGTTTACTAGCGGGAGGCTCGGGGGAGCAGTATTTT.

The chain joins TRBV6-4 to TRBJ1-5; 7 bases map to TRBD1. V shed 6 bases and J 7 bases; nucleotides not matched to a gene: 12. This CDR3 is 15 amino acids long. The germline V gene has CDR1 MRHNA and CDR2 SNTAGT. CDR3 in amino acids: CASRIADRVRQPQHF. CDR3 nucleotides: TGTGCCAGCAGGATAGCCGACAGGGTGAGACAGCCCCAGCATTTT.

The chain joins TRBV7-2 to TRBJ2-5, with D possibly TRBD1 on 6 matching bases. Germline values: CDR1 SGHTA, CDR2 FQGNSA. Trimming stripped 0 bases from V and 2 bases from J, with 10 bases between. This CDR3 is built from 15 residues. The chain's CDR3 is CASSLARTVQETQYF. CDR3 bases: TGTGCCAGCAGCTTAGCCAGGACAGTTCAAGAGACCCAGTACTTC.

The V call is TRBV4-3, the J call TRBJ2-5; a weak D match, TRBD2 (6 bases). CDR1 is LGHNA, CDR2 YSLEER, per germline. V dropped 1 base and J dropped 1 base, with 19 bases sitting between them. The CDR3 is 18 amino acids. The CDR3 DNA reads TGCGCCAGCAGCCAAGCAGTGGGGGGAGCGAGTCCCCAAGAGACCCAGTACTTC. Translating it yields CASSQAVGGASPQETQYF.